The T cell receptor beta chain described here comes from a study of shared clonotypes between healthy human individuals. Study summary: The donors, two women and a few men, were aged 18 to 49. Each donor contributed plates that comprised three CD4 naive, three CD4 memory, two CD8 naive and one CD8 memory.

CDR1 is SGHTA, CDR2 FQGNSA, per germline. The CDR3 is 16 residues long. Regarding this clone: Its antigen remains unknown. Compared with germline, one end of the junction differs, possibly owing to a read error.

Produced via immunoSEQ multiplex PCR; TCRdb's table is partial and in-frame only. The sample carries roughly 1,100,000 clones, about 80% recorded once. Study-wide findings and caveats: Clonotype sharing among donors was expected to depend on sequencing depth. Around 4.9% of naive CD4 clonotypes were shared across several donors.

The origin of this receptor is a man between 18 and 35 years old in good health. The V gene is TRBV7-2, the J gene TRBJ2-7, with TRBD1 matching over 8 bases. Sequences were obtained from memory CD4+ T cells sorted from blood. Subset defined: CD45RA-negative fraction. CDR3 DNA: TGTGCCAGCACCCCTCCCCAGGGACAGGCAACCTACGGGCAGTACTTC. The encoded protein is CASTPPQGQATYGQYF.